This passage covers 32 T cell receptor beta chains from one sample sequenced in a study of T cell responses to AZD1222 COVID-19 vaccine. TCRdb's copy holds only in-frame clones and misses some; the assay was immunoSEQ multiplex PCR. Here the sample spans about 110,000 clones, over 80% being singletons. This specimen consisted of peripheral blood, obtained 28 days after the second AZD1222 dose. Source of these receptors: an adult who received the AZD1222 COVID-19 vaccine.

This CDR3 reads CASSIQHTDTQYF. In nucleotides, the CDR3 is TGTGCCAGTAGTATTCAGCACACAGATACGCAGTATTTT. The rearrangement joins TRBV19 to TRBJ2-3; D remains unclear. This CDR3 contains 13 residues. V shed 3 bases and J shed 2 bases, with 6 bases lying between them. The germline V gene has CDR1 LNHDA and CDR2 SQIVND (reference sequence).

This sequence joins TRBV14 and TRBJ1-2; D ambiguous. The CDR3 has 13 amino acids. The germline CDR1 and CDR2 sequences are SGHDN and FVKESK. Trimming pared 1 base from V and 7 bases from J, leaving 10 bases between. CDR3 protein: CASSQVDSFGYTF. CDR3 DNA: TGTGCCAGCAGCCAAGTGGATTCGTTTGGCTACACCTTC. The full variable domain, with the rest looked up from reference TRBV14 and TRBJ1-2, is EAGVTQFPSHSVIEKGQTVTLRCDPISGHDNLYWYRRVMGKEIKFLLHFVKESKQDESGMPNNRFLAERTGGTYSTLKVQPAELEDSGVYFCASSQVDSFGYTFGSGTRLTVV.

This chain links TRBV27 with TRBJ2-1; 11 nucleotides agree with TRBD2. The CDR3 has 16 amino acids. V was clipped by 5 bases and J by 5 bases; unmatched bases: 8. Per the germline V gene, CDR1 is MNHEY and CDR2 is SMNVEV (reference sequence). The CDR3 DNA sequence: TGTGCCAGCAGTCACGCAGGGACTAGCGGAGACAATGAGCAGTTCTTC. It specifies CASSHAGTSGDNEQFF.

This sequence joins TRBV9 and TRBJ2-3; 10 nucleotides match TRBD2. This CDR3 spans 16 amino acids. J gave up 4 bases and V 0 bases, and 5 bases lay outside the gene matches. Looked up from germline, CDR1 is SGDLS and CDR2 is YYNGEE. As DNA, the CDR3 is TGTGCCAGCAGCGTAGGGTCTAGCGGGAGTGCAGATACGCAGTATTTT. This gives the protein CASSVGSSGSADTQYF.

The chain has TRBV6-2 or TRBV6-3 and TRBJ2-1, with D perhaps being TRBD1 or TRBD2 (5 bases each). The V end lost 1 base, the J end lost 2 bases, and 12 bases lay between the germline ends. CDR3 size: 16 residues. CDR1 MNHEY and CDR2 SVGEGT come from the germline V gene. The CDR3 sequence: CASSYWSGPAYNEQFF. As DNA, the CDR3 is TGTGCCAGCAGTTACTGGTCGGGGCCGGCCTACAATGAGCAGTTCTTC.

V is TRBV5-4 and J is TRBJ1-5; D is undetermined. Germline CDR1 reads SGHNT; CDR2 reads YYREEE (reference sequence). The CDR3 has 12 residues. V lost 2 bases and J lost 9, with 9 bases in between. CDR3 residues: CASSFASGPQHF. The CDR3 nucleotides read TGTGCCAGCAGCTTTGCCTCTGGGCCCCAGCATTTT. The whole variable domain, remainder taken from reference TRBV5-4 and TRBJ1-5, is ETGVTQSPTHLIKTRGQQVTLRCSSQSGHNTVSWYQQALGQGPQFIFQYYREEENGRGNFPPRFSGLQFPNYSSELNVNALELDDSALYLCASSFASGPQHFGDGTRLSIL.

The chain couples TRBV19 to TRBJ2-1; 9 bases match TRBD2. The CDR3 extends over 14 amino acids. Trimming cost V 6 bases and J 4 bases; bases outside gene matches: 4. The germline gives CDR1 LNHDA, CDR2 SQIVND (reference sequence). Written as DNA, the CDR3 is TGTGCCAGTAGAGGGACTAGCCTGTACAATGAGCAGTTCTTC. Its translation: CASRGTSLYNEQFF.

The chain joins TRBV29-1 to TRBJ2-6; TRBD2 is a possible D gene (6 bases). Germline values: CDR1 SQVTM, CDR2 ANQGSEA. The V end lost 3 bases, the J end lost 0 bases, and 18 bases lay between the germline ends. The CDR3 is made up of 18 amino acids. The CDR3 sequence: CSVDSSGDGSSGANVLTF. The DNA of the CDR3 is TGCAGCGTTGATTCGTCGGGGGACGGGTCCTCTGGGGCCAACGTCCTGACTTTC.

The V gene is TRBV28, the J gene TRBJ2-7; 8 nucleotides agree with TRBD2. J lost 2 bases, V lost 4 bases, and 4 bases had no gene match. The CDR3 is 14 residues long. Germline CDR1 and CDR2: MDHEN and SYDVKM. The CDR3 region is CASSWTSRTYEQYF. The CDR3 nucleotides are TGTGCCAGCAGTTGGACTAGCCGTACCTACGAGCAGTACTTC.

The chain employs TRBV4-2 and TRBJ2-2; 10 bases map to TRBD2. The CDR3 covers 18 residues. Looked up from germline, CDR1 is LGHNA and CDR2 is YNFKEQ. J lost 5 bases, V lost 3 bases, and 12 bases had no gene match. In DNA, the CDR3 is TGTGCCAGCAGCCACGGTTCGCTCTCTAGCGGGAGTACCGGGGAGCTGTTTTTT. Encoded protein: CASSHGSLSSGSTGELFF.

The V call is TRBV4-2, the J call TRBJ2-2; possibly TRBD1 for D (6 bases). The CDR3 contains 14 residues. Trimming pared 5 bases from V and 3 bases from J, leaving 10 bases between. The germline V gene encodes CDR1 LGHNA and CDR2 YNFKEQ. CDR3 DNA sequence: TGTGCCAGCAGCATACGACAGGACACCGGGGAGCTGTTTTTT. Translated: CASSIRQDTGELFF.

V gene TRBV12-3 or TRBV12-4 combines with J gene TRBJ2-2; D is unresolved. CDR3 length equals 12 residues. The V gene lost 3 bases and the J gene lost 4 bases, with 3 bases spanning the gap. This CDR3 reads CASSFPTGELFF. The CDR3 region has the DNA TGTGCCAGCAGTTTCCCCACCGGGGAGCTGTTTTTT.

This clone was observed a single time. The chain is built from TRBV7-6 and TRBJ1-1, with 7 bases lining up with TRBD1. The CDR3 totals 15 residues. Germline CDR1 SGHVS, CDR2 FNYEAQ. The junction had 5 bases not matched to a gene; V was cut back by 4 bases and J by 0 bases. CDR3 DNA: TGTGCCAGCAGCTCAGGGACAGAGATGAACACTGAAGCTTTCTTT. Protein sequence: CASSSGTEMNTEAFF.

V gene TRBV27 combines with J gene TRBJ2-3; 14 bases are a match to TRBD2. The V and J ends lost 0 bases and 9 bases, in that order; junction bases with no gene match: 14. The CDR3 totals 19 residues. Looked up from germline, CDR1 is MNHEY and CDR2 is SMNVEV (reference sequence). CDR3 bases: TGTGCCAGCAGTTTATCCACCCCCGGACTAGCGGGAGGTAGGTCGACGCAGTATTTT. This sequence encodes CASSLSTPGLAGGRSTQYF.

The rearrangement joins TRBV5-1 to TRBJ1-1; possibly TRBD1 for D (5 bases). With 4 bases removed from V and 0 bases from J, the gap between germline ends came to 13 bases. Looked up from germline, CDR1 is SGHRS and CDR2 is YFSETQ. CDR3 length equals 15 residues. Here the CDR3 reads CASSADGGLNTEAFF. The CDR3 region has the DNA TGCGCCAGCAGCGCGGACGGGGGTTTGAACACTGAAGCTTTCTTT.

This chain connects TRBV29-1 to TRBJ1-4, with D maybe TRBD1 (6 bases). Germline-derived CDR1 and CDR2 are SQVTM and ANQGSEA. V gave up 0 bases and J gave up 10 bases, with 15 bases separating them. CDR3 length: 14 amino acids. This chain's CDR3 is CSVEDPKGGGKLFF. The DNA for the CDR3 is TGCAGCGTTGAAGATCCAAAGGGAGGGGGAAAACTGTTTTTT.

The V gene is TRBV4-2, the J gene TRBJ1-2; weak D call: TRBD1 (6 bases). Germline V gene sequence: CDR1 LGHNA, CDR2 YNFKEQ. V was cut by 1 base and J by 4 bases, with 16 bases left in between. The CDR3 runs 16 residues. As DNA, the CDR3 is TGTGCCAGCAGCCAAGTTGGGGACACGTCTCTCTATGGCTACACCTTC. As protein: CASSQVGDTSLYGYTF.

This rearrangement joins TRBV6-1 to TRBJ2-7; D unclear. The V gene's germline CDR1 is MNHNS and CDR2 SASEGT. This CDR3 has 16 residues. V was pared by 1 base and J by 3 bases, with 16 bases between. This chain's CDR3 is CASSEGLRRNYYEQYF. The CDR3 coding sequence is TGTGCCAGCAGTGAAGGATTGAGACGGAACTACTACGAGCAGTACTTC.

V gene TRBV4-2 combines with J gene TRBJ2-3; 7 positions match TRBD1. Germline V gene sequence: CDR1 LGHNA, CDR2 YNFKEQ. This CDR3 comprises 16 residues. The junction had 7 bases not matched to a gene; V was cut back by 2 bases and J by 2 bases. CDR3 protein: CASSQRGQPLTDTQYF. As DNA, the CDR3 is TGTGCCAGCAGCCAAAGGGGACAGCCTCTCACAGATACGCAGTATTTT.

The V call is TRBV19, the J call TRBJ2-3, with D uncertain. Germline V gene sequence: CDR1 LNHDA, CDR2 SQIVND (reference sequence). This CDR3 is 12 amino acids long. The ends were cut back, 4 bases at V and 6 bases at J, with 8 bases in the middle. The chain's CDR3 is CASSTPYDTQYF. The CDR3 DNA follows: TGTGCCAGTAGTACCCCCTACGATACGCAGTATTTT.

The rearrangement uses TRBV11-2 and TRBJ1-1; D gene ambiguous. This CDR3 has 13 amino acids. Trimming took off 4 bases at V and 2 bases at J, with 8 bases between the two ends. Germline V gene sequence: CDR1 SGHAT, CDR2 FQNNGV. CDR3: CASSSGLNTEAFF. The DNA for the CDR3 is TGTGCCAGCAGCTCCGGACTAAACACTGAAGCTTTCTTT.

V is TRBV19 and J is TRBJ2-7, with D hard to call. CDR3 size: 15 residues. Trimming cost V 3 bases and J 2 bases, with 14 bases left between them. Germline CDR1 and CDR2: LNHDA and SQIVND (reference sequence). The CDR3 sequence: CASSIGSVDPYEQYF. The DNA for the CDR3 is TGTGCCAGTAGTATTGGGTCGGTAGACCCCTACGAGCAGTACTTC.

The V call is TRBV19, the J call TRBJ1-1; tentative D call: TRBD1 (6 bases). The germline V and J ends were trimmed by 5 bases and 5 bases, with 18 bases remaining between them. The CDR3 length is 15 residues. Germline CDR1 reads LNHDA; CDR2 reads SQIVND (reference sequence). The CDR3: CASSEAWGGRTEAFF. Here the CDR3 DNA reads TGTGCCAGTAGTGAGGCGTGGGGGGGCAGGACTGAAGCTTTCTTT.

This rearrangement joins TRBV6-5 to TRBJ1-6; D not resolved. The V gene lost 6 bases and the J gene lost 6 bases, with 15 bases spanning the gap. The germline V gene has CDR1 MNHEY and CDR2 SVGAGI. CDR3 length: 15 amino acids. CDR3 DNA sequence: TGTGCCAGCAGCCGGACCTGGGTTAGTAATTCACCCCTCCACTTT. The encoded protein is CASSRTWVSNSPLHF.

This chain uses TRBV7-2 with TRBJ1-6, with 7 bases that match TRBD1. The CDR3 spans 14 residues. The junction had 3 bases not matched to a gene; V was cut back by 3 bases and J by 7 bases. The germline CDR1 and CDR2 sequences are SGHTA and FQGNSA. CDR3 loop: CASSFETGNSPLHF. CDR3 nucleotides: TGTGCCAGCAGCTTTGAGACAGGGAATTCACCCCTCCACTTT.

The gene calls are TRBV2 and TRBJ1-1, with 9 bases lining up with TRBD1. Germline CDR1 and CDR2: SNHLY and FYNNEI. J gave up 4 bases and V 5 bases, and 5 bases lay outside the gene matches. This CDR3 contains 14 residues. The CDR3: CASSRDRVGTEAFF. DNA of the CDR3: TGTGCCAGCAGTCGGGACAGGGTGGGCACTGAAGCTTTCTTT.

Of note for this clone: This sample includes further DNA sequences coding for the same CDR3. The V and J genes are TRBV30 and TRBJ1-5; D is ambiguous. The CDR3 is 13 amino acids. Germline CDR1 is GTSNPN and CDR2 is SVGIG (reference sequence). The V end lost 0 bases, the J end lost 0 bases, and 3 bases lay between the germline ends. The CDR3 sequence is CAWSVNSNQPQHF. Written as DNA, the CDR3 is TGTGCCTGGAGTGTTAATAGCAATCAGCCCCAGCATTTT.

The chain combines TRBV4-1 with TRBJ1-5; possibly TRBD1 for D (5 bases). Between the trimmed V and J ends, which lost 1 base and 3 bases, there was a span of 10 bases. Germline loops: CDR1 MGHRA, CDR2 YSYEKL. The length of the CDR3 is 15 residues. DNA for the CDR3: TGCGCCAGCAGCCAAGCACAGGCAGACAATCAGCCCCAGCATTTT. It codes for CASSQAQADNQPQHF.

This chain joins TRBV11-1 and TRBJ1-6, with D unresolved. The CDR3 spans 12 residues. Germline-derived CDR1 and CDR2 are SGHAT and FQDESV (reference sequence). Trimming left V 4 bases short and J 5 bases short, with 3 bases between. This CDR3 reads CASSSNNSPLHF. DNA for the CDR3: TGTGCCAGCAGCTCGAATAATTCACCCCTCCACTTT.

The chain links TRBV19 to TRBJ2-7; no firm D call. Trimming took 5 bases from V and 2 from J, leaving 10 bases between them. The CDR3 spans 13 residues. Germline V gene lookup returns CDR1 LNHDA and CDR2 SQIVND (reference sequence). CDR3: CASSSTSAYEQYF. The CDR3 DNA sequence: TGTGCCAGTAGTTCCACGTCAGCCTACGAGCAGTACTTC.

The CDR3: CAITENMGTAYGYTF. The CDR3 DNA sequence: TGTGCCATCACCGAGAACATGGGGACAGCATATGGCTACACCTTC. The chain joins TRBV10-3 to TRBJ1-2; 7 nucleotides line up with TRBD1. The CDR3 runs 15 residues. The germline V gene has CDR1 ENHRY and CDR2 SYGVKD. Trimming took 7 bases from V and 5 from J; bases not matched to a gene: 13.

The rearrangement links TRBV4-1 to TRBJ2-7, with D maybe TRBD1 (5 bases). This CDR3 is 14 amino acids long. V dropped 0 bases and J dropped 4 bases, with 10 bases sitting between them. Germline V gene lookup returns CDR1 MGHRA and CDR2 YSYEKL. The CDR3 loop is CASSQEARAYEQYF. CDR3 sequence (DNA): TGCGCCAGCAGCCAAGAGGCCAGGGCATACGAGCAGTACTTC.